This T cell receptor (beta chain) was identified in a study of cytomegalovirus exposure and HLA in healthy donors. General study findings and limits: Links to common viral pathogens appeared, in a later analysis, for several of the most significant clusters. In a later analysis, DRB1 alleles had the most associated TCRs; HLA-C alleles the fewest. Previously analyzed data showed that most TCR beta V segments were productive at a frequency of about 87% or about 30%.

Donors sampled were nominally healthy, though unrecorded immune exposures were likely. Worth noting for this clone: Its antigen remains unidentified.

Amplification used 60 Vbeta primers and 13 Jbeta primers. TCRdb's table, derived via immunoSEQ multiplex PCR, lists solely in-frame clones and lacks some. This table has some 150,000 clones, over 60% appearing once. Sample: PBMCs. The sequence derives from a male donor in good health and CMV-seronegative.

The CDR3 loop reads CSVVRGNEQFF. The CDR3 region has the DNA TGCAGCGTGGTAAGAGGCAATGAGCAGTTCTTC. This sequence joins TRBV29-1 and TRBJ2-1; the D is unclear. This CDR3 is built from 11 residues. Trimming cost V 6 bases and J 6 bases, with 9 bases left between them. Germline assignment: CDR1 SQVTM and CDR2 ANQGSEA.